This record concerns one T cell receptor (beta chain) sequence. This sample was included in a study of T cell changes during pregnancy in multiple sclerosis. The repertoire was sequenced with immunoSEQ multiplex PCR; TCRdb's copy has only in-frame clones and lacks some. The sample lists 95,000 to 150,000 clones, over 85% occurring once. The source is a female donor with multiple sclerosis, enrolled in a pregnancy study. Sequencing was performed on peripheral blood, taken before pregnancy.

The CDR3 region is CASRLLQGAGGYTF. The CDR3 DNA reads TGTGCCAGCAGATTACTACAGGGGGCGGGTGGCTACACCTTC. V gene TRBV6-6 combines with J gene TRBJ1-2, with 9 bases that match TRBD1. V lost 6 bases, J lost 7 bases, and 9 bases stayed unmatched. In germline, CDR1 is MNHNY, CDR2 SVGAGI (reference sequence). CDR3 length: 14 amino acids.